This TCR beta chain comes out of a study of T-cell reconstitution after alpha-beta-depleted transplantation in children. Researchers prepared the TCRbeta library using unique molecular identifiers, the study reports. TCRdb recomputed calls from the PCR reads with MiXCR, one row per CDR3 protein. The table includes about 980,000 distinct CDR3 sequences, about 30% detected once. The V and J ends lost 4 bases and 4 bases respectively, with 9 bases between them. Looked up from germline, CDR1 is SGHRS and CDR2 is YFSETQ. The CDR3 length is 13 residues. Study-level points and caveats: Hyperexpanded clones declined; after one year, newly produced T cells mostly supplied diversity.

This clonotype was observed a handful of times. Its antigen remains unidentified. Sequencing used PBMCs, mostly from graft donor cells, obtained 360 days after TCRalphabeta/CD19-depleted stem cell transplant. The origin of this receptor is a boy under two years old who had a stem cell transplant for SCID, so the T cells may come from the graft donor. The chain has TRBV5-1 and TRBJ2-1, with no clear D. The CDR3 DNA is TGCGCCAGCAGCACTGGTGGTTACAATGAGCAGTTCTTC. Amino acids: CASSTGGYNEQFF.